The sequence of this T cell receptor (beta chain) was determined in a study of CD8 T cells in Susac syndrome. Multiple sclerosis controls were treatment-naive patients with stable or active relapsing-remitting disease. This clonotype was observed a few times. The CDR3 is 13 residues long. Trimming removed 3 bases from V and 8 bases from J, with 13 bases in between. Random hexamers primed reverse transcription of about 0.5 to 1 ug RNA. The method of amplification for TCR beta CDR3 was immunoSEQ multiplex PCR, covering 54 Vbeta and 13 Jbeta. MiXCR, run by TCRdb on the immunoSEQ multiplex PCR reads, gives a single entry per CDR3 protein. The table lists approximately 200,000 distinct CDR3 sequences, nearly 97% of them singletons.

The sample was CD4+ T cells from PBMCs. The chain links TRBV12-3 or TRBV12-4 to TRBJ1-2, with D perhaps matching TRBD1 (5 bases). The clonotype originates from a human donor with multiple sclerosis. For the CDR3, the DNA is TGTGCCAGCAGTTTGGGCCAGGGAGGAGGCTACACCTTC. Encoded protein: CASSLGQGGGYTF.